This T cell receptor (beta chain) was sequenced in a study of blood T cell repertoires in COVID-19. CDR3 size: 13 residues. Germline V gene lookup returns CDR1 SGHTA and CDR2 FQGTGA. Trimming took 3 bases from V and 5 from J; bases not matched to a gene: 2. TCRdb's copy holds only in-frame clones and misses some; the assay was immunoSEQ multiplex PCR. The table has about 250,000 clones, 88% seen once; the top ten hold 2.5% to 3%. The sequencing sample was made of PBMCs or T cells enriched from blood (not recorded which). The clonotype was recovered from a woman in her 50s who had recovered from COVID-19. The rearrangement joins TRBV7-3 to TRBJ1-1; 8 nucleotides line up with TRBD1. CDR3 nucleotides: TGTGCCAGCAGCTTGGACAGGGAAACTGAAGCTTTCTTT. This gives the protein CASSLDRETEAFF.